Listed below are T cell receptor beta chains from one sample, sequenced in a study of OX40 agonist ivuxolimab in advanced cancers. Some clones are missing from TCRdb's copy, which holds only in-frame ones; the method was immunoSEQ multiplex PCR. The sample lists tens of thousands of clones, around 80% seen once, with around 6.8% in the top ten. The sequenced sample was CD4+ or CD8+ T cells sorted from blood, obtained in a trial of the OX40 agonist ivuxolimab. All receptors come from an adult with an advanced solid tumor such as melanoma, head and neck, liver or kidney cancer. Both conserved end residues are part of each CDR3. A D gene is named only where the DNA matches it firmly.

V gene: TRBV10-3
D gene: .
J gene: TRBJ1-2
CDR3 protein: CAISESMGKANYGYTF
CDR3 DNA: TGTGCCATCAGTGAGTCGATGGGAAAAGCTAACTATGGCTACACCTTC

V gene: TRBV5-4
D gene: TRBD2
J gene: TRBJ2-7
CDR3 protein: CASSLGLAGTTITYEQYF
CDR3 DNA: TGTGCCAGCAGCTTGGGGCTAGCGGGGACAACAATCACCTACGAGCAGTACTTC

V gene: TRBV9
D gene: .
J gene: TRBJ1-2
CDR3 protein: CASSVDAFAGYTF
CDR3 DNA: TGTGCCAGCAGCGTAGACGCCTTTGCAGGCTACACCTTC

V gene: TRBV5-4
D gene: TRBD1
J gene: TRBJ1-4
CDR3 protein: CASSSTGVEEKLFF
CDR3 DNA: TGTGCCAGCAGCTCGACAGGGGTGGAGGAAAAACTGTTTTTT

V gene: TRBV19
D gene: TRBD1
J gene: TRBJ1-5
CDR3 protein: CASSRSGTGQVSNQPQHF
CDR3 DNA: TGTGCCAGTAGTAGATCTGGGACAGGGCAGGTTAGCAATCAGCCCCAGCATTTT

V gene: TRBV11-2
D gene: TRBD2
J gene: TRBJ2-7
CDR3 protein: CASSLGRAGAYEQYF
CDR3 DNA: TGTGCCAGCAGCTTAGGTCGAGCGGGGGCCTACGAGCAGTACTTC

V gene: TRBV7-8
D gene: TRBD2
J gene: TRBJ2-7
CDR3 protein: CASSLTSGGSNEQYF
CDR3 DNA: TGTGCCAGCAGCCTCACCTCGGGGGGTAGCAACGAGCAGTACTTC

V gene: TRBV30
D gene: .
J gene: TRBJ2-7
CDR3 protein: CAYTGTQHAYEQYF
CDR3 DNA: TGTGCCTATACAGGGACCCAGCACGCCTACGAGCAGTACTTC

V gene: TRBV27
D gene: TRBD2
J gene: TRBJ2-7
CDR3 protein: CASSHLPGLASAYEQYF
CDR3 DNA: TGTGCCAGCAGTCATCTCCCCGGACTAGCCTCCGCCTACGAGCAGTACTTC

V gene: TRBV6-5
D gene: .
J gene: TRBJ2-7
CDR3 protein: CASSYGRGDEQYF
CDR3 DNA: TGTGCCAGCAGTTATGGTAGGGGGGACGAGCAGTACTTC

V gene: TRBV4-1
D gene: TRBD1
J gene: TRBJ1-5
CDR3 protein: CASSPGGNNQPQHF
CDR3 DNA: TGCGCCAGCAGTCCAGGGGGCAACAATCAGCCCCAGCATTTT

V gene: TRBV13
D gene: .
J gene: TRBJ2-3
CDR3 protein: CASSPKGVGLFTDTQYF
CDR3 DNA: TGTGCCAGCAGTCCCAAGGGGGTGGGACTTTTCACAGATACGCAGTATTTT

V gene: TRBV5-8
D gene: .
J gene: TRBJ1-5
CDR3 protein: CASSSLALYGAQPQHF
CDR3 DNA: TGTGCCAGCAGCTCCCTAGCATTGTACGGGGCACAGCCCCAGCATTTT

V gene: TRBV10-3
D gene: TRBD1
J gene: TRBJ1-2
CDR3 protein: CAITKTGGADEGYTF
CDR3 DNA: TGTGCCATCACAAAAACAGGGGGCGCTGATGAGGGCTACACCTTC